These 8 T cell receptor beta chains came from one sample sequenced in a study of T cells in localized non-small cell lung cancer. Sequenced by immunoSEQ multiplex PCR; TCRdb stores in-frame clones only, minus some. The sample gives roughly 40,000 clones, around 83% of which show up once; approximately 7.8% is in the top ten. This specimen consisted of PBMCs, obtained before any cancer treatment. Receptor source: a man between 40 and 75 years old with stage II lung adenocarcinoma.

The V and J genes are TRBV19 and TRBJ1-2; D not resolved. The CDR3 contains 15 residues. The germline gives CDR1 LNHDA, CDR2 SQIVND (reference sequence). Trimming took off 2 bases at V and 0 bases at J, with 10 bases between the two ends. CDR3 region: CASSILGTTNYGYTF. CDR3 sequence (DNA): TGTGCCAGTAGTATATTGGGAACAACTAACTATGGCTACACCTTC.

This chain's CDR3 is CASSLSGGETQYF. CDR3 coding DNA: TGTGCCAGCAGTTTATCGGGGGGAGAGACCCAGTACTTC. This chain connects TRBV27 to TRBJ2-5; maybe TRBD2 (6 bases). Germline V gives CDR1 MNHEY, CDR2 SMNVEV (reference sequence). There are 13 residues in the CDR3. V lost 0 bases to trimming and J lost 4 bases, with 6 bases between them.

The CDR3 region has the DNA TGTGCCAGCAGCTCTTGGACTAGCGGGAGAACCACAGATACGCAGTATTTT. It codes for CASSSWTSGRTTDTQYF. The chain couples TRBV11-1 to TRBJ2-3, with TRBD2 matching over 13 bases. The junction had 6 bases not matched to a gene; V was cut back by 4 bases and J by 2 bases. Germline values: CDR1 SGHAT, CDR2 FQDESV (reference sequence). CDR3 length: 17 amino acids. Full variable domain (remainder filled in from reference TRBV11-1 and TRBJ2-3): EAEVAQSPRYKITEKSQAVAFWCDPISGHATLYWYRQILGQGPELLVQFQDESVVDDSQLPKDRFSAERLKGVDSTLKIQPAELGDSAMYLCASSSWTSGRTTDTQYFGPGTRLTVL.

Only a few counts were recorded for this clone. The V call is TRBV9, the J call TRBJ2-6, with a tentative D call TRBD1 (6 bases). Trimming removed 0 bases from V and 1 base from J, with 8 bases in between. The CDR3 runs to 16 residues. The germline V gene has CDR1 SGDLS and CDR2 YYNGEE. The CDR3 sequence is CASSVDRVSGANVLTF. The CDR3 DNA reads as TGTGCCAGCAGCGTAGACAGGGTGTCTGGGGCCAACGTCCTGACTTTC. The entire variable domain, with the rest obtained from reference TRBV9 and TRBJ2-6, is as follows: DSGVTQTPKHLITATGQRVTLRCSPRSGDLSVYWYQQSLDQGLQFLIQYYNGEERAKGNILERFSAQQFPDLHSELNLSSLELGDSALYFCASSVDRVSGANVLTFGAGSRLTVL.

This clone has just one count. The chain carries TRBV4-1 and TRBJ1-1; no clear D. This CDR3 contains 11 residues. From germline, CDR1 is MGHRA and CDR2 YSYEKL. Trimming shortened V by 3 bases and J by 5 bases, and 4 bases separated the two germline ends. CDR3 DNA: TGCGCCAGCAGCCAGGGGACTGAAGCTTTCTTT. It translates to CASSQGTEAFF.

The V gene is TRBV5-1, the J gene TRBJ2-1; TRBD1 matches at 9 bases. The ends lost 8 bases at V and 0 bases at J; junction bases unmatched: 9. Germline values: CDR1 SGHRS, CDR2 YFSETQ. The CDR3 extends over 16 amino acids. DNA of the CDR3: TGCGCCAGTAAACCACAGGGGGCTAGCTCCTACAATGAGCAGTTCTTC. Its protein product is CASKPQGASSYNEQFF. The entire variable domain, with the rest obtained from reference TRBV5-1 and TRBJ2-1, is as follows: KAGVTQTPRYLIKTRGQQVTLSCSPISGHRSVSWYQQTPGQGLQFLFEYFSETQRNKGNFPGRFSGRQFSNSRSEMNVSTLELGDSALYLCASKPQGASSYNEQFFGPGTRLTVL.

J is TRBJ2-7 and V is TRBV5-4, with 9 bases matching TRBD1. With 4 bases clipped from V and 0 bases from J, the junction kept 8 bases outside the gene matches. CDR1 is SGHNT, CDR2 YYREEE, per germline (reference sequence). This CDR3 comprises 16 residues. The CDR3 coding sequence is TGTGCCAGCAGCAGAACCGGGACAGGGAGCTCCTACGAGCAGTACTTC. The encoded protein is CASSRTGTGSSYEQYF.

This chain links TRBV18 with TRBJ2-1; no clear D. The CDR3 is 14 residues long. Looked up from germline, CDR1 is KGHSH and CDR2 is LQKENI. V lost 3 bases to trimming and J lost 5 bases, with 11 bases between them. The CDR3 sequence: CASSPQTINNEQFF. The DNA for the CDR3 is TGTGCCAGCTCACCGCAGACAATAAACAATGAGCAGTTCTTC.